A single T cell receptor (beta chain) is shown here with its context. Each donor was a healthy Caucasian individual from Russia, aged about 6 to 95. This sample was taken from a study of blood T cells in healthy people across ages. CDR3 length: 13 residues. V lost 4 bases and J 11 bases, leaving 12 bases between the germline ends. Per the germline V gene, CDR1 is MNHEY and CDR2 is SMNVEV (reference sequence). PCR was performed a second time for about 6 to 12 cycles using a sample-barcoded 5' primer and a J-beta primer mix. TCRdb reanalysed the 5' RACE reads using MiXCR and keeps one entry per CDR3 protein. The table records around 780,000 distinct CDR3 sequences, roughly 24% of them present only once. These data were likewise used in another study, on T cells of mothers and their children. That paper states: According to the study, all extracted RNA entered cDNA synthesis at about 1.6 ug per 15 ul. Addition of sample barcodes and 2-4 random nucleotides occurred through the M1S primer of the second PCR. Similar thymic selection effects on TCR recombination output appear in pairs, both related and unrelated.

The sequence was obtained from a boy younger than 18 in good health. Sequencing used blood. The chain carries TRBV27 and TRBJ1-6; maybe TRBD1 (5 bases). In DNA form, the CDR3 reads TGTGCCAGCAGTTGGACACCTGAAGCACCCCTCCACTTT. This gives the protein CASSWTPEAPLHF.